The 17 T cell receptor beta chains below come from one sample, sequenced in a study of CD8 T cells in Susac syndrome. A quantity of about 0.5 to 1 ug RNA underwent reverse transcription using random hexamers. TCRdb used MiXCR to reprocess the immunoSEQ multiplex PCR reads, holding one entry per CDR3 protein. The repertoire has about 120,000 distinct CDR3 sequences, around nine tenths of them found once; the top ten carry roughly 0.14%. Sequencing was carried out using CD4+ T cells from PBMCs. Receptors were obtained from a human donor in good health.

This clonotype was seen once. This chain links TRBV6-2 or TRBV6-3 with TRBJ2-7; 7 positions match TRBD1. The length of the CDR3 is 14 residues. Germline CDR1 reads MNHEY; CDR2 reads SVGEGT. The V gene end was trimmed by 2 bases and the J gene end by 9 bases; junction bases not matched to a gene: 10. The CDR3 reads CASSYTPGQPPQYF. As DNA, the CDR3 is TGTGCCAGCAGTTACACACCGGGACAGCCACCGCAGTACTTC.

The chain links TRBV6-5 to TRBJ1-2; D is unclear. Trimming left V 6 bases short and J 8 bases short, with 16 bases between. Germline V gives CDR1 MNHEY, CDR2 SVGAGI. The CDR3 is 13 amino acids. This CDR3 reads CASRQQNSMGYTF. The CDR3 region has the DNA TGTGCCAGCAGGCAACAGAACTCTATGGGCTACACCTTC.

CDR3 sequence reads: CASTGVHGVSYEQYF. The DNA for the CDR3 is TGTGCCAGCACAGGGGTTCATGGCGTTTCCTACGAGCAGTACTTC. The rearrangement joins TRBV19 to TRBJ2-7; the match to TRBD1 covers 7 bases. The V gene's germline CDR1 is LNHDA and CDR2 SQIVND (reference sequence). The CDR3 runs to 15 residues. The V and J ends lost 9 bases and 1 base, in that order; junction bases with no gene match: 12.

V and J are TRBV6-2 or TRBV6-3 and TRBJ2-7, with TRBD1 matching 7 bases. Looked up from germline, CDR1 is MNHEY and CDR2 is SVGEGT. The CDR3 extends over 12 amino acids. Losses at the gene ends were 5 bases for V and 6 bases for J; bases not matched to a gene: 4. The CDR3 loop reads CASSRNRGEQYF. The CDR3 DNA is TGTGCCAGCAGTCGAAACAGGGGCGAGCAGTACTTC.

In this sample, this clonotype turned up once. The V call is TRBV12-3 or TRBV12-4, the J call TRBJ2-7; TRBD1 matches at 9 bases. The CDR3 loop spans 15 amino acids. The junction had 7 bases not matched to a gene; V was cut back by 5 bases and J by 2 bases. CDR3 loop: CASSASGTGPYEQYF. The DNA for the CDR3 is TGTGCCAGCAGTGCCTCCGGGACAGGGCCCTACGAGCAGTACTTC.

The V gene is TRBV7-2, the J gene TRBJ2-7; D ambiguous. This CDR3 is 13 amino acids long. Germline assignment: CDR1 SGHTA and CDR2 FQGNSA. Trimming cost V 6 bases and J 3 bases, with 12 bases left between them. CDR3 sequence (DNA): TGTGCCAGCAGTTATACCTTCGGCTACGAGCAGTACTTC. It specifies CASSYTFGYEQYF.

This clonotype was seen more than once but under ten times. The chain has TRBV6-5 and TRBJ1-2; TRBD1 aligns across 10 bases. The V and J ends lost 3 bases and 7 bases, in that order; junction bases with no gene match: 8. From germline, CDR1 is MNHEY and CDR2 SVGAGI. The CDR3 has 15 amino acids. CDR3 in amino acids: CASSYATGGRGGYTF. The CDR3 DNA is TGTGCCAGCAGTTATGCGACAGGGGGCAGGGGTGGCTACACCTTC.

The chain couples TRBV7-2 to TRBJ2-1; 8 bases are shared with TRBD2. Losses at the gene ends were 1 base for V and 8 bases for J; bases not matched to a gene: 7. Germline V gives CDR1 SGHTA, CDR2 FQGNSA. CDR3 length: 15 residues. CDR3 residues: CASSLEGTSLYEQFF. The CDR3 DNA reads as TGTGCCAGCAGCTTAGAAGGGACTAGTTTGTATGAGCAGTTCTTC. The whole variable domain, remainder taken from reference TRBV7-2 and TRBJ2-1, is GAGVSQSPSNKVTEKGKDVELRCDPISGHTALYWYRQSLGQGLEFLIYFQGNSAPDKSGLPSDRFSAERTGGSVSTLTIQRTQQEDSAVYLCASSLEGTSLYEQFFGPGTRLTVL.

This chain links TRBV20-1 with TRBJ2-7, with a possible D match to TRBD2 (5 bases). The V gene lost 0 bases and the J gene lost 0 bases, with 12 bases spanning the gap. CDR1 is DFQATT, CDR2 SNEGSKA, per germline (reference sequence). This CDR3 comprises 15 residues. The CDR3 reads CSARDVAGSSYEQYF. For the CDR3, the DNA is TGCAGTGCTAGAGATGTTGCGGGCTCCTCCTACGAGCAGTACTTC.

The chain couples TRBV7-9 to TRBJ2-6; no clear D. Germline CDR1 reads SEHNR; CDR2 reads FQNEAQ (reference sequence). Trimming cost V 11 bases and J 3 bases, with 5 bases left between them. This CDR3 comprises 11 residues. The CDR3 spells CAGGGANVLTF. For the CDR3, the DNA is TGTGCCGGTGGTGGGGCCAACGTCCTGACTTTC.

The V gene is TRBV7-2, the J gene TRBJ2-7, with D unclear. Per germline, CDR1 SGHTA and CDR2 FQGNSA. V lost 1 base and J lost 4, with 5 bases in between. The CDR3 loop spans 12 amino acids. The CDR3 here is CASSLGRYEQYF. DNA of the CDR3: TGTGCCAGCAGCTTAGGCAGATACGAGCAGTACTTC.

The gene calls are TRBV9 and TRBJ1-1, with D tentatively TRBD1 (6 bases). CDR3 size: 14 residues. Germline assignment: CDR1 SGDLS and CDR2 YYNGEE. The V end was cut by 4 bases, the J end by 1 base, with 11 bases between. CDR3 in DNA: TGTGCCAGCAGCCTTATGGACAGGAACACTGAAGCTTTCTTT. Translated, it gives CASSLMDRNTEAFF.

This chain joins TRBV15 and TRBJ2-7; D is possibly TRBD1 (6 bases). Germline loops: CDR1 LNHNV, CDR2 YYDKDF (reference sequence). This CDR3 has 16 amino acids. Trimming removed 2 bases from V and 0 bases from J, with 14 bases in between. The CDR3 coding sequence is TGTGCCACCAGCAGATCACCGGGACACCACTCCTACGAGCAGTACTTC. This encodes CATSRSPGHHSYEQYF. Full variable domain (missing parts from reference TRBV15 and TRBJ2-7): DAMVIQNPRYQVTQFGKPVTLSCSQTLNHNVMYWYQQKSSQAPKLLFHYYDKDFNNEADTPDNFQSRRPNTSFCFLDIRSPGLGDTAMYLCATSRSPGHHSYEQYFGPGTRLTVT.

The chain couples TRBV9 to TRBJ1-2; the D gene is possibly TRBD1 (5 bases). CDR1 is SGDLS and CDR2 is YYNGEE in the germline V gene. The CDR3 is 18 residues long. Trimming took 5 bases from V and 2 from J, leaving 25 bases between them. The chain's CDR3 is CASSSPLGPSLENYGYTF. The CDR3 DNA reads TGTGCCAGCAGTTCCCCCCTGGGGCCGTCCCTGGAGAACTATGGCTACACCTTC. The full variable domain, with the rest looked up from reference TRBV9 and TRBJ1-2, is DSGVTQTPKHLITATGQRVTLRCSPRSGDLSVYWYQQSLDQGLQFLIQYYNGEERAKGNILERFSAQQFPDLHSELNLSSLELGDSALYFCASSSPLGPSLENYGYTFGSGTRLTVV.

The chain carries TRBV7-2 and TRBJ2-3; D is unclear. Germline V CDR1 and CDR2: SGHTA, FQGNSA. This CDR3 spans 14 amino acids. Trimming shortened V by 5 bases and J by 1 base, and 10 bases separated the two germline ends. CDR3: CASSPSWGTDTQYF. DNA for the CDR3: TGTGCCAGCAGCCCCTCTTGGGGCACAGATACGCAGTATTTT.

The chain links TRBV7-2 to TRBJ1-1, with 9 nucleotides matching TRBD1. The CDR3 spans 14 residues. The ends lost 5 bases at V and 11 bases at J; junction bases unmatched: 12. Germline CDR1 is SGHTA and CDR2 is FQGNSA. The CDR3 DNA sequence: TGTGCCAGCAGCCGTTGGGAGTTCGGACAGGGGGCTTTCTTT. Encoded protein: CASSRWEFGQGAFF.

The chain joins TRBV5-1 to TRBJ2-3, with 9 bases aligning to TRBD2. After removal of 0 bases from V and 5 bases from J, the junction contained 10 bases not matched to a gene. This CDR3 spans 17 amino acids. Per the germline V gene, CDR1 is SGHRS and CDR2 is YFSETQ. The CDR3, as DNA: TGCGCCAGCAGCTTGGATCTCTTAGCGGGGGACATAGATACGCAGTATTTT. It yields the protein CASSLDLLAGDIDTQYF. The whole variable domain, filled in from reference TRBV5-1 and TRBJ2-3, reads KAGVTQTPRYLIKTRGQQVTLSCSPISGHRSVSWYQQTPGQGLQFLFEYFSETQRNKGNFPGRFSGRQFSNSRSEMNVSTLELGDSALYLCASSLDLLAGDIDTQYFGPGTRLTVL.